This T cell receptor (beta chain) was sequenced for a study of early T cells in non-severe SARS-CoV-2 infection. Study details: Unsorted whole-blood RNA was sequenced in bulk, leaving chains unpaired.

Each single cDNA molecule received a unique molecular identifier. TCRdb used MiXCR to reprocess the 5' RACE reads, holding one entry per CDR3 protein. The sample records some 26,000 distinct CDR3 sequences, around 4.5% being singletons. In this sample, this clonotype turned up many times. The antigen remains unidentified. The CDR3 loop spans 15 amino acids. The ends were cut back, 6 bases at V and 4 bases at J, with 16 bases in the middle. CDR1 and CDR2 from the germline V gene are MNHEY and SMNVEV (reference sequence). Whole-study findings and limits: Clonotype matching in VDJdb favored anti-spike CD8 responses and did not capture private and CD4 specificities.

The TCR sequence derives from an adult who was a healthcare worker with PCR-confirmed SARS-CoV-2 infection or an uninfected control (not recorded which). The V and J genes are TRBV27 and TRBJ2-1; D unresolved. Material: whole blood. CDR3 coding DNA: TGTGCCAGCAGCATACGCGGTCCCGATTACAATGAGCAGTTCTTC. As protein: CASSIRGPDYNEQFF.